This T cell receptor (beta chain) came from a study of technical replicates of blood from a handful of donors. Measured with immunoSEQ multiplex PCR; TCRdb has only the in-frame clones, and not every one. The sample has about 85,000 clones, approximately 94% seen once. The V end was cut by 11 bases, the J end by 1 base, with 14 bases between. The CDR3 is 13 residues long. Per the germline V gene, CDR1 is MDHEN and CDR2 is SYDVKM. The receptor was isolated from a human donor in good health. The material sequenced was T cells isolated from PBMCs. This chain uses TRBV28 with TRBJ1-1; a possible D gene is TRBD1 (5 bases). CDR3 DNA: TGTGCCGGAAACCAGGGCAGGAACACTGAAGCTTTCTTT. Its protein product is CAGNQGRNTEAFF. Together with reference TRBV28 and TRBJ1-1, the CDR3 gives the full variable domain: DVKVTQSSRYLVKRTGEKVFLECVQDMDHENMFWYRQDPGLGLRLIYFSYDVKMKEKGDIPEGYSVSREKKERFSLILESASTNQTSMYLCAGNQGRNTEAFFGQGTRLTVV.